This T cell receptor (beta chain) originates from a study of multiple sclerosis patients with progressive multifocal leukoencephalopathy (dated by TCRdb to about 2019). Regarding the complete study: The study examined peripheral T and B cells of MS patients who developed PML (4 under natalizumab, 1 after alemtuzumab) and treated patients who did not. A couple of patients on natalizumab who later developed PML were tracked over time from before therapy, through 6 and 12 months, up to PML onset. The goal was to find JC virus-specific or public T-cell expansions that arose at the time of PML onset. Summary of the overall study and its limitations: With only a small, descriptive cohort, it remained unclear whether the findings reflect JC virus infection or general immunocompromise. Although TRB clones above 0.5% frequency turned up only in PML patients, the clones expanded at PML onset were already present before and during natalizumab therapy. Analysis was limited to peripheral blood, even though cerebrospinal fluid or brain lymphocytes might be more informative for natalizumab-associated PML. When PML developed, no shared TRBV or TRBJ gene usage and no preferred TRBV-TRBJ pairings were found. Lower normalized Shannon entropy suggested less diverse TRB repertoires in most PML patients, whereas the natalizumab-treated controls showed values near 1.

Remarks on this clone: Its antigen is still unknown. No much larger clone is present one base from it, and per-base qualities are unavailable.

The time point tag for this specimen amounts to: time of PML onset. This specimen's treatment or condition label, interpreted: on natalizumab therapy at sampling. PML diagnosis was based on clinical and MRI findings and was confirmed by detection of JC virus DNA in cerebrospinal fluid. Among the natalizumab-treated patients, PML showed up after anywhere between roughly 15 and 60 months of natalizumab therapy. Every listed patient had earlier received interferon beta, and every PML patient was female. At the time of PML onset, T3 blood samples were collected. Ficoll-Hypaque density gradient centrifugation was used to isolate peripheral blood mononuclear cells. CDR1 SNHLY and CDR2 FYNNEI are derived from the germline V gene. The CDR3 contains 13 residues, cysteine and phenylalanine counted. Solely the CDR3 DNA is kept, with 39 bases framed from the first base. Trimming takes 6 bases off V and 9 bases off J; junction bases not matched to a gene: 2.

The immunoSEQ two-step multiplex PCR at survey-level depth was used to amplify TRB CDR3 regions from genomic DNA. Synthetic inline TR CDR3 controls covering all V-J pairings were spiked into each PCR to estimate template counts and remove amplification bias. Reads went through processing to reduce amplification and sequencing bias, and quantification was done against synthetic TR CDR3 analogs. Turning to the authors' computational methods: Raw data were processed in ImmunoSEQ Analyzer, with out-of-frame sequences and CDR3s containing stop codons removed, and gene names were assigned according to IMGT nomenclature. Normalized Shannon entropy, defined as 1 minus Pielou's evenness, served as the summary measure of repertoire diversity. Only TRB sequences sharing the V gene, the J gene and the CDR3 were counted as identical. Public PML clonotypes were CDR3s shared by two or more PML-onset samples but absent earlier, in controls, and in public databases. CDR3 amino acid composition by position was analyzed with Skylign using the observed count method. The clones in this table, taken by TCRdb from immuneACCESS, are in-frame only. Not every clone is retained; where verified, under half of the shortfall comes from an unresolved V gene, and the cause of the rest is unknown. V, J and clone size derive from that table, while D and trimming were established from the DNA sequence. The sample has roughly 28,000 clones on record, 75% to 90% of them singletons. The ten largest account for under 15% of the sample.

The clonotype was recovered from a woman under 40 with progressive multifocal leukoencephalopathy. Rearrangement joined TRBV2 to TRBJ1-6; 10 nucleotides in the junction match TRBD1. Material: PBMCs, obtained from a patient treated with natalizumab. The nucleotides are TGTGCCAGCAGGGGGACAGGGGTTTCACCCCTCCACTTT. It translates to CASRGTGVSPLHF.